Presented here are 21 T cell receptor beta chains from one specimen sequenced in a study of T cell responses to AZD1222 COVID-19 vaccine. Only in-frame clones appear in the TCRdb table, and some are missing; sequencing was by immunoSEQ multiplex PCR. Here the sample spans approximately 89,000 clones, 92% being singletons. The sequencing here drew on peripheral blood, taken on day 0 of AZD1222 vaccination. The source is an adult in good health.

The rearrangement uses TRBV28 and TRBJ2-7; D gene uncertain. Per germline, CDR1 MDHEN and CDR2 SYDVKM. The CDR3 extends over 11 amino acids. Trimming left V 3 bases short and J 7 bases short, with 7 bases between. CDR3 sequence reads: CASSFRAEQYF. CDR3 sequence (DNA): TGTGCCAGCAGTTTTAGGGCAGAGCAGTACTTC.

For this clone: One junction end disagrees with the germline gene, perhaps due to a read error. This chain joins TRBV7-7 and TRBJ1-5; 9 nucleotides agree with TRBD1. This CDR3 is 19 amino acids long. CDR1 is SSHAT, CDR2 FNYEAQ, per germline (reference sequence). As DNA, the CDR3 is TGTGCTAGCAGCTTAAAGTCGAGCGGGACAGGGAGAGGCAATCAGCCCCAGCATTTT. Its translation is CASSLKSSGTGRGNQPQHF.

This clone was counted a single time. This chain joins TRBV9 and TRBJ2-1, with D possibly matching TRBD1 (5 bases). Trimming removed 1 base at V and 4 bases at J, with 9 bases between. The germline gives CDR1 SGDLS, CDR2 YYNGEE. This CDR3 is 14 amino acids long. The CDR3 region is CASSVRTGYNEQFF. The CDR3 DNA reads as TGTGCCAGCAGCGTACGCACAGGATACAATGAGCAGTTCTTC.

For the CDR3, the DNA is TGTGCCAGCAGTTCCGTGGACCAGAACTACGAGCAGTACTTC. Amino acids: CASSSVDQNYEQYF. The chain recombines TRBV27 with TRBJ2-7; no definite D call. From germline, CDR1 is MNHEY and CDR2 SMNVEV (reference sequence). The CDR3 is 14 residues long. V was shortened by 4 bases and J by 3 bases, with 13 bases between the two germline ends.

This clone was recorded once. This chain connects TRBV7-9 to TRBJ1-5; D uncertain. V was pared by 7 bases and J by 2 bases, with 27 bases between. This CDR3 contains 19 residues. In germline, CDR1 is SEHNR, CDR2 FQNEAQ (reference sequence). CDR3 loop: CASNTPPQAPVMGNQPQHF. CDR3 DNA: TGTGCCAGCAACACCCCCCCGCAGGCCCCCGTAATGGGCAATCAGCCCCAGCATTTT.

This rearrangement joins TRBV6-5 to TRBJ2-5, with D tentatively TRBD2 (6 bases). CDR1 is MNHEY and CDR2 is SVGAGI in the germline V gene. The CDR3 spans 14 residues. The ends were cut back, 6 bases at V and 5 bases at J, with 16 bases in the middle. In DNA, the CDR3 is TGTGCCAGCAGAGACGACGGGGGTTGGGAGACCCAGTACTTC. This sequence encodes CASRDDGGWETQYF.

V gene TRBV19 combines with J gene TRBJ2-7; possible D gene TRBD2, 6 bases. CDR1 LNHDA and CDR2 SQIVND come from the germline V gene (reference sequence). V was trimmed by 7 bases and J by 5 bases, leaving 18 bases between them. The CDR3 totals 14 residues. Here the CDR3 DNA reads TGTGCCAGTACCAGGCGGGGCCCGGGTGACGAGCAGTACTTC. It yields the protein CASTRRGPGDEQYF. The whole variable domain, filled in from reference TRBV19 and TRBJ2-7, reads DGGITQSPKYLFRKEGQNVTLSCEQNLNHDAMYWYRQDPGQGLRLIYYSQIVNDFQKGDIAEGYSVSREKKESFPLTVTSAQKNPTAFYLCASTRRGPGDEQYFGPGTRLTVT.

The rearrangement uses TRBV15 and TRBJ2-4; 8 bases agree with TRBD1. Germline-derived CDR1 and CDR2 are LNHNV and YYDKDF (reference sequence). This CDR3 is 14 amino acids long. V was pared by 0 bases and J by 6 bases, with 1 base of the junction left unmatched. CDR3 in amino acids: CATSRDDRGNIQYF. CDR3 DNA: TGTGCCACCAGCAGAGATGACAGGGGAAACATTCAGTACTTC.

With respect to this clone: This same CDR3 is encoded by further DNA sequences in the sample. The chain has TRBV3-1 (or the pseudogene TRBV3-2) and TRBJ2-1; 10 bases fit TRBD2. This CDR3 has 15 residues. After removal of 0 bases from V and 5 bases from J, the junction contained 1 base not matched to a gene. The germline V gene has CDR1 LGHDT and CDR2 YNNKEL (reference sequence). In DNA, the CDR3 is TGTGCCAGCAGCCAAGATAGCGGGAGGCACAATGAGCAGTTCTTC. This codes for CASSQDSGRHNEQFF.

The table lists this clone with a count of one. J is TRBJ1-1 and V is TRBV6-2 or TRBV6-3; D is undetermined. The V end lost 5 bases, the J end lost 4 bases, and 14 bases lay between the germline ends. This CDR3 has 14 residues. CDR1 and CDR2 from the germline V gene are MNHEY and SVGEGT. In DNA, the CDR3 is TGTGCCAGCAGTACTCACGCGGGCTCCACTGAAGCTTTCTTT. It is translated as CASSTHAGSTEAFF.

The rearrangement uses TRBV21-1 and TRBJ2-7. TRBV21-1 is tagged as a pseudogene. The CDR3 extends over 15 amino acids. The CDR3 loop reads CASSKRRDPFNEQYF. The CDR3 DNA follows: TGTGCCAGCAGCAAACGTCGGGACCCCTTCAACGAGCAGTACTTC.

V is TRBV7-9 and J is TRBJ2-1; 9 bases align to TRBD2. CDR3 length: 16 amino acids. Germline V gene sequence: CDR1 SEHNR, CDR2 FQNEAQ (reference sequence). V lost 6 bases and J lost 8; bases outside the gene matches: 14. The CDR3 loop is CASSYGVAGVGDEQFF. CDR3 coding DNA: TGTGCCAGCAGTTACGGAGTAGCGGGAGTGGGGGATGAGCAGTTCTTC.

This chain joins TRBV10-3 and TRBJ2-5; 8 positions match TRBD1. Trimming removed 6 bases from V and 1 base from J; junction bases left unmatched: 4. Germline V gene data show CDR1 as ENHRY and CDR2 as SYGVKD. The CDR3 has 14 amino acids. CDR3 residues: CAIRVDRAQETQYF. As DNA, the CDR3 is TGTGCCATCAGGGTGGACAGGGCCCAAGAGACCCAGTACTTC.

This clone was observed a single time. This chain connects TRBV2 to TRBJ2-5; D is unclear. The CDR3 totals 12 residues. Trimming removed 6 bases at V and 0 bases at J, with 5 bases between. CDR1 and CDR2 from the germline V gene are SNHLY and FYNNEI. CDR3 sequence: CASSWNQETQYF. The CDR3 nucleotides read TGTGCCAGCAGCTGGAACCAAGAGACCCAGTACTTC. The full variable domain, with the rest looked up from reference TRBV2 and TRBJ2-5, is EPEVTQTPSHQVTQMGQEVILRCVPISNHLYFYWYRQILGQKVEFLVSFYNNEISEKSEIFDDQFSVERPDGSNFTLKIRSTKLEDSAMYFCASSWNQETQYFGPGTRLLVL.

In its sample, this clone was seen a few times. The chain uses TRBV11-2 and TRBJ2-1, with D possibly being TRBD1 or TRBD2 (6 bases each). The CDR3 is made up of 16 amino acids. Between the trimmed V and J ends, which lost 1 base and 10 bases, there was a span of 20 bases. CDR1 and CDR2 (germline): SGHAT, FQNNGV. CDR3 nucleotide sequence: TGTGCCAGCAGCTTAGTGGGGGGCCTCAGTGCAGGGGAGCAGTTCTTC. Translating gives CASSLVGGLSAGEQFF.

CDR3 sequence reads: CASSSKPGTGSFTQYF. The CDR3 DNA follows: TGTGCCAGCAGTTCGAAACCCGGGACAGGGAGTTTTACGCAGTATTTT. This chain uses TRBV6-5 with TRBJ2-3; TRBD1 matches at 9 bases. The V gene's germline CDR1 is MNHEY and CDR2 SVGAGI. Trimming cost V 4 bases and J 8 bases; bases outside gene matches: 13. CDR3 length equals 16 residues.

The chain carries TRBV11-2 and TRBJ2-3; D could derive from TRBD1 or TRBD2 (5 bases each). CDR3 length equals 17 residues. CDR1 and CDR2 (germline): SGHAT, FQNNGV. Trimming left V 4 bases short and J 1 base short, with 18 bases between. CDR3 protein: CASSYRGGVGGTDTQYF. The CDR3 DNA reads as TGTGCCAGCAGCTACCGCGGTGGTGTGGGGGGCACAGATACGCAGTATTTT.

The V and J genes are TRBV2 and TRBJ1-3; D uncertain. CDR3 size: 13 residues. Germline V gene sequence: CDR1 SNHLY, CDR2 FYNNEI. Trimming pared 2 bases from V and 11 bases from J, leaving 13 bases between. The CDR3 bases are TGTGCCAGCAGTGAAAGGCAGGCCAGATCCATATATTTT. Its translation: CASSERQARSIYF.

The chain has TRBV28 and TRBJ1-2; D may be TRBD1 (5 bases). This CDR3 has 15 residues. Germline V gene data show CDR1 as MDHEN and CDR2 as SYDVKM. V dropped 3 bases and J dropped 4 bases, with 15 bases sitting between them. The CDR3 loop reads CASSFRGRVLYGYTF. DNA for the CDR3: TGTGCCAGCAGTTTTAGGGGACGGGTACTCTATGGCTACACCTTC.

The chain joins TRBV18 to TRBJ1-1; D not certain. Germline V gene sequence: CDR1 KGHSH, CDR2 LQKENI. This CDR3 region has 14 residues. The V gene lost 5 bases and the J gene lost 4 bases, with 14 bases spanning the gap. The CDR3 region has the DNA TGTGCCAGCTCAACGAGAGAGGGCGGCACTGAAGCTTTCTTT. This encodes CASSTREGGTEAFF.

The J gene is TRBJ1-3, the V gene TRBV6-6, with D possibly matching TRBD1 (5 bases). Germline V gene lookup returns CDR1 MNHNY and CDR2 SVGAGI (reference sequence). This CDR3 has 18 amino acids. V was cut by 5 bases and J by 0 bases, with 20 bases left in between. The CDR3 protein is CASSQPGRGILSGNTIYF. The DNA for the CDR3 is TGTGCCAGCAGTCAACCGGGACGGGGAATCCTCTCTGGAAACACCATATATTTT.